Sequencing of this T cell receptor (beta chain) was carried out in a study of early T cells in non-severe SARS-CoV-2 infection. Study at large: Sequencing targeted bulk RNA from unsorted whole blood, leaving chains unpaired. Study findings and constraints: A preference for anti-spike CD8 responses marked VDJdb matching, which missed private and CD4 specificities.

Germline CDR1 MGHDK, CDR2 SYGVNS. The germline V and J ends were trimmed by 3 bases and 2 bases, with 12 bases remaining between them. CDR3 length: 15 amino acids. Attached unique molecular identifiers marked individual cDNA molecules. MiXCR was run by TCRdb on the 5' RACE reads, yielding one entry per CDR3 protein. The sample has approximately 64,000 distinct CDR3 sequences, around 4.7% seen once. This clonotype was observed a handful of times. The antigen is unknown. The chain has TRBV25-1 and TRBJ2-3; D is undetermined. The TCR sequence derives from an adult who was a healthcare worker with PCR-confirmed SARS-CoV-2 infection or an uninfected control (not recorded which). The sequencing sample was made of whole blood. Here the CDR3 DNA reads TGTGCCAGCAGTGATCTGAAGCTTTCCACAGATACGCAGTATTTT. Protein sequence: CASSDLKLSTDTQYF.